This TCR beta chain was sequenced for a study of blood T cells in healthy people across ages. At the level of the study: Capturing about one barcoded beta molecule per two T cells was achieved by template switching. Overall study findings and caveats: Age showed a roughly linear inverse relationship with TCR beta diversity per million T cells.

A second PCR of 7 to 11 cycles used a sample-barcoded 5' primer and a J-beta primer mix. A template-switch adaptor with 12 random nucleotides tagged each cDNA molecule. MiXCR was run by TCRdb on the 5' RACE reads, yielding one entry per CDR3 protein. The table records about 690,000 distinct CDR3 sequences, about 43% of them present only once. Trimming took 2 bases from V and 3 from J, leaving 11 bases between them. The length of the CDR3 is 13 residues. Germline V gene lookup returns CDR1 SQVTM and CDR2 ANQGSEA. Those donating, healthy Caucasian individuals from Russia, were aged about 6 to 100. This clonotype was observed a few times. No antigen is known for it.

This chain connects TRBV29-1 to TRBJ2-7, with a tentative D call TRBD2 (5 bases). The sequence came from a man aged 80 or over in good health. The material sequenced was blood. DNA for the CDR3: TGCAGCGTTGAATCCGGGAACCTCTACGAGCAGTACTTC. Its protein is CSVESGNLYEQYF.